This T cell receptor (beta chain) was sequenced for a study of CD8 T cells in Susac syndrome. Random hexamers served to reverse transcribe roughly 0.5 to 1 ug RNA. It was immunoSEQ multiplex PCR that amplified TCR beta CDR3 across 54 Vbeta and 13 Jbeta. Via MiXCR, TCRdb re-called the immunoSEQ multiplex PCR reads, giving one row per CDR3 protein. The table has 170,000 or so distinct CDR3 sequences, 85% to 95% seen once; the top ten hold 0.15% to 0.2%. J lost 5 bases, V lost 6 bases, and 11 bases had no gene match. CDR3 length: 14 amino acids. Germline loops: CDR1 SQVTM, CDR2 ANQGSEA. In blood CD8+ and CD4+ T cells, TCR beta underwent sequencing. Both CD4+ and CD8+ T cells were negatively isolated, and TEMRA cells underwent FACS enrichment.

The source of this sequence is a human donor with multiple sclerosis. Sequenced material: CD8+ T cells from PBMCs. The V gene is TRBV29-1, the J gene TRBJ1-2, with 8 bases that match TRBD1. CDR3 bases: TGCAGCGTGGTGGGTACGACAGGGGTATATGGCTACACCTTC. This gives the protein CSVVGTTGVYGYTF.